The 5 T cell receptor beta chains presented below share a single source sample, sequenced in a study of response to subunit inactivated influenza vaccine. A single record per CDR3 protein comes from TCRdb applying MiXCR to the RT-PCR reads. Among approximately 680,000 distinct CDR3 sequences listed, around 14% were seen once. The material sequenced was PBMCs from blood, taken roughly 13 days after vaccination. These TCRs come from a man aged 45-60 years who received an inactivated influenza vaccine.

The J gene is TRBJ2-7, the V gene TRBV7-2; D remains ambiguous. Germline V lookup: CDR1 SGHTA, CDR2 FQGNSA. V gave up 1 base and J gave up 12 bases, with 19 bases separating them. This CDR3 has 14 residues. For the CDR3, the DNA is TGTGCCAGCAGCTTAGAGGTGACAAGCCTACGACTGTACTTC. It yields the protein CASSLEVTSLRLYF.

This clonotype was seen more than once but under ten times. The V and J genes are TRBV5-1 and TRBJ1-1; D remains ambiguous. V gave up 4 bases and J gave up 4 bases, with 20 bases separating them. Germline CDR1 and CDR2: SGHRS and YFSETQ. This CDR3 contains 16 residues. DNA of the CDR3: TGCGCCAGCAGCCTTCGTGACCGGACTACGCTCACTGAAGCTTTCTTT. Translation: CASSLRDRTTLTEAFF.

As concerns this clonotype: The junction departs from the called germline gene at one end, perhaps through a read error. This rearrangement joins TRBV20-1 to TRBJ2-4, with 12 bases matching TRBD2. The CDR3 extends over 13 amino acids. Looked up from germline, CDR1 is DFQATT and CDR2 is SNEGSKA (reference sequence). The CDR3 spells CSTRLAGEDIQYF. The CDR3 region has the DNA TGCAGTACTAGACTAGCGGGAGAGGACATTCAGTACTTC.

The rearrangement joins TRBV18 to TRBJ2-7, with a possible D match to TRBD1 (5 bases). This CDR3 comprises 15 residues. The V gene's germline CDR1 is KGHSH and CDR2 LQKENI. Between the trimmed V and J ends, which lost 4 bases and 0 bases, there was a span of 13 bases. CDR3 in amino acids: CASSLGDTTSYEQYF. Here the CDR3 DNA reads TGTGCCAGCTCACTAGGGGATACAACCTCCTACGAGCAGTACTTC.

This clonotype was observed at least ten times. The chain uses TRBV10-3 and TRBJ1-4; a weak D match, TRBD1 (5 bases). The CDR3 runs 16 residues. V lost 0 bases to trimming and J lost 2 bases, with 10 bases between them. Germline V lookup: CDR1 ENHRY, CDR2 SYGVKD. The CDR3 reads CAISESPQGTNEKLFF. The CDR3 DNA is TGTGCCATCAGTGAGTCGCCCCAGGGTACTAATGAAAAACTGTTTTTT.